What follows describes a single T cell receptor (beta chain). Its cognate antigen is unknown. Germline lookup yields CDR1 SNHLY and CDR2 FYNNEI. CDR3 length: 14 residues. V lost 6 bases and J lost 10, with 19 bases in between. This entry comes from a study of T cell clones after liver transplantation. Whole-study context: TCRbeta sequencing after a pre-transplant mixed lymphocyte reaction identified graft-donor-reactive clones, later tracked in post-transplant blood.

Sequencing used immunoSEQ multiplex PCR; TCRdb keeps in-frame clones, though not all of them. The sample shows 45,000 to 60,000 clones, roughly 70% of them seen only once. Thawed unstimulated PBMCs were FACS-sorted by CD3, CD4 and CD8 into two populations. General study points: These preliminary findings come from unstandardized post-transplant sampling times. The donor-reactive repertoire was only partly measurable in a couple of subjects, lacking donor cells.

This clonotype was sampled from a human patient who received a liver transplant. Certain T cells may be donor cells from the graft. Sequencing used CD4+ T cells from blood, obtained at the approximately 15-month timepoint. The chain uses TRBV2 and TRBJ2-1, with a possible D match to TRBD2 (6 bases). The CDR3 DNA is TGTGCCAGCAGAGCGACTAGTTTTGACGGGGAGCAGTTCTTC. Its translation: CASRATSFDGEQFF.